This T cell receptor beta chain is drawn from a study of metastatic and nonmetastatic thyroid tumors. Across the study: Samples came from malignant and benign thyroid patients, and repertoires were compared across blood and tumor or nodule tissue. Study-wide points: The reported finding was significantly higher TCR beta diversity in malignant thyroid tumors relative to benign nodules, in blood and tumor.

Prior to thyroid surgery, none of the patients had received any treatment. The CDR3 covers 16 residues. V lost 4 bases, J lost 3 bases, and 19 bases lay in between. The germline V gene has CDR1 SGHRS and CDR2 YFSETQ. A remark on this clone: Its matching antigen is unknown.

Original methodology: The authors used CDR3 differences across clinicopathological groups to build a distant-metastasis classifier for papillary thyroid cancer. TCRdb re-analyzed the PCR reads through MiXCR. The V and J calls follow TCRdb's processing rather than the paper's. In the table there are approximately 58,000 clones, 20% to 25% of which are singletons. This clonotype originated in a female donor with papillary thyroid cancer or a benign thyroid nodule (not recorded which). Some clones in this sample may be carry-over from other donors' samples. The rearrangement uses TRBV5-1 and TRBJ1-1; D unresolved. Sequences were obtained from blood. CDR3 in DNA: TGCGCCAGCAGCCCGTGGAACACTCCAGCAGACACTGAAGCTTTCTTT. Translated, it gives CASSPWNTPADTEAFF.